This is a list of T cell receptor beta chains from one sample in a study of cytomegalovirus exposure and HLA in healthy donors. This table comes from immunoSEQ multiplex PCR, and its TCRdb copy is limited to in-frame clones, with some not included. In the table there are approximately 150,000 clones, about 73% of which are singletons. The source material was PBMCs. The receptor set was obtained from a woman in her fifties or sixties in good health and CMV-seropositive. Each CDR3 is given with its conserved first and last residue.

J gene: TRBJ2-7; V gene: TRBV5-1; CDR3 protein: CASSLELAGGMEQYF
J gene: TRBJ1-2; V gene: TRBV6-1; CDR3 protein: CASSGGTDVDGYTF
J gene: TRBJ2-1; V gene: TRBV5-1; CDR3 protein: CASSPASGGAFPHNEQFF
J gene: TRBJ1-4; V gene: TRBV9; CDR3 protein: CASSEGDINEKLFF
J gene: TRBJ1-2; V gene: TRBV6-6; CDR3 protein: CASSVKDGYTF
J gene: TRBJ2-7; V gene: TRBV5-4; CDR3 protein: CASSRDSAYEQYF
J gene: TRBJ1-5; V gene: TRBV7-9; CDR3 protein: CASSFQGSAPQHF
J gene: TRBJ2-5; V gene: TRBV5-1; CDR3 protein: CASSRGERETQYF
J gene: TRBJ1-1; V gene: TRBV30; CDR3 protein: CACSDPGANTEAFF
J gene: TRBJ1-1; V gene: TRBV19; CDR3 protein: CASLDRNMNTEAFF
J gene: TRBJ1-4; V gene: TRBV30; CDR3 protein: CAWMDRGWEKLFF
J gene: TRBJ2-7; V gene: TRBV6-5; CDR3 protein: CASGLWTSGTYEQYF
J gene: TRBJ2-1; V gene: TRBV2; CDR3 protein: CASSEVAGGNEQFF